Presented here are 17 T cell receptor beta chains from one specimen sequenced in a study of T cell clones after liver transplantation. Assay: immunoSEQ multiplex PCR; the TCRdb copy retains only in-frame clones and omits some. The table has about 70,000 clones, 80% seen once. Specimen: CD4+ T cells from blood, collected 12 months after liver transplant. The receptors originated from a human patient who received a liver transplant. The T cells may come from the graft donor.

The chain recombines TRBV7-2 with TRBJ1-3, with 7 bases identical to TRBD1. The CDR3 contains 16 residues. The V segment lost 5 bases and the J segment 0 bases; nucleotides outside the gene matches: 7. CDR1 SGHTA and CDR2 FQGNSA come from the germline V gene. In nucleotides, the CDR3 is TGTGCCAGCAGCCCACGGACAGGCAACTCTGGAAACACCATATATTTT. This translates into CASSPRTGNSGNTIYF.

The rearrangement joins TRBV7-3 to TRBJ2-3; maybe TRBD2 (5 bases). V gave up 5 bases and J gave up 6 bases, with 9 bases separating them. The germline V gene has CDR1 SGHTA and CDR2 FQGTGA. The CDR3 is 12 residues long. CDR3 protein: CASSPRGDTQYF. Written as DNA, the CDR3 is TGTGCCAGCAGCCCTCGCGGGGATACGCAGTATTTT.

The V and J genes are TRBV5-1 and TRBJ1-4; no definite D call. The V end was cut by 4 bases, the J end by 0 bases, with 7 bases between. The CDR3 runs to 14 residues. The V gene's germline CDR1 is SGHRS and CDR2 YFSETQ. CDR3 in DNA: TGCGCCAGCAGCGCAGGAGCAACTAATGAAAAACTGTTTTTT. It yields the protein CASSAGATNEKLFF.

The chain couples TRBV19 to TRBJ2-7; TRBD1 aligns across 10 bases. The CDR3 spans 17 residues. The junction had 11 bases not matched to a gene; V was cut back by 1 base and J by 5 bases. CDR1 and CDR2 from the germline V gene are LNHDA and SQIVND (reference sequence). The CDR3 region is CASSIGAPGQGYNEQYF. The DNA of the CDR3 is TGTGCCAGTAGTATAGGCGCCCCGGGACAGGGGTATAACGAGCAGTACTTC.

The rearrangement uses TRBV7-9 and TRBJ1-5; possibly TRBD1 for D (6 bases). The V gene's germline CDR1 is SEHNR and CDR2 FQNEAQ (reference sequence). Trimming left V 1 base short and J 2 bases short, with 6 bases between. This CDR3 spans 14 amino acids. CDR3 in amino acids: CASSLGTGNQPQHF. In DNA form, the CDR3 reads TGTGCCAGCAGCTTAGGGACAGGCAATCAGCCCCAGCATTTT.

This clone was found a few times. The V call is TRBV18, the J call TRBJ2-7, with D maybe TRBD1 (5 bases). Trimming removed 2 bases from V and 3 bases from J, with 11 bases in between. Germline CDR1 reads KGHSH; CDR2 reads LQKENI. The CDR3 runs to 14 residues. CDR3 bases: TGTGCCAGCTCACCAGACAGTTCGTACTACGAGCAGTACTTC. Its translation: CASSPDSSYYEQYF. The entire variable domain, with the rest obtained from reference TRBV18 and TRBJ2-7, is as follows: NAGVMQNPRHLVRRRGQEARLRCSPMKGHSHVYWYRQLPEEGLKFMVYLQKENIIDESGMPKERFSAEFPKEGPSILRIQQVVRGDSAAYFCASSPDSSYYEQYFGPGTRLTVT.

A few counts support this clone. The DNA of the CDR3 is TGCGCCAGCAGCTTTGAGGGACTGAACACTGAAGCTTTCTTT. Its translation: CASSFEGLNTEAFF. The V and J genes are TRBV5-1 and TRBJ1-1; D possibly corresponds to TRBD1 (5 bases). Trimming took off 2 bases at V and 0 bases at J, with 8 bases between the two ends. The CDR3 is made up of 14 amino acids. In germline, CDR1 is SGHRS, CDR2 YFSETQ.

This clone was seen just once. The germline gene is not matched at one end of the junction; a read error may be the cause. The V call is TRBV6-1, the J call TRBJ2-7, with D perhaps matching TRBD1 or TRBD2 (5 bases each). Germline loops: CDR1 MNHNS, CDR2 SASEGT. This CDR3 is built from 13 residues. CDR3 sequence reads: CASSEGGRGLRDF. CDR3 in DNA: TGTGCCAGCAGTGAAGGGGGGAGAGGGCTTCGCGACTTC.

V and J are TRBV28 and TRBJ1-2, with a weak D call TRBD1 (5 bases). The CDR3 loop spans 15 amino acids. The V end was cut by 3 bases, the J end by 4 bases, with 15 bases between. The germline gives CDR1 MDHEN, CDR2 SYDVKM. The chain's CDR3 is CASSFTQTGPYGYTF. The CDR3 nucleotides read TGTGCCAGCAGTTTTACTCAAACAGGCCCCTATGGCTACACCTTC.

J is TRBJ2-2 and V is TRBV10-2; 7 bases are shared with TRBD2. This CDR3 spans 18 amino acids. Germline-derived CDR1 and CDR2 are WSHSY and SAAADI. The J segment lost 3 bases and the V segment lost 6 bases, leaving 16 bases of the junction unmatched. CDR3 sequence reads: CASRLTVGSGKDTGELFF. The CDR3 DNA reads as TGCGCCAGCAGACTGACAGTCGGAAGCGGGAAGGACACCGGGGAGCTGTTTTTT.

In nucleotides, the CDR3 is TGTGCCAGCAGGAAAACTTGGGACACCATATATTTT. Its protein is CASRKTWDTIYF. The V call is TRBV6-1, the J call TRBJ1-3; D unclear. Germline values: CDR1 MNHNS, CDR2 SASEGT. V was trimmed by 6 bases and J by 8 bases, leaving 11 bases between them. The CDR3 length is 12 residues.

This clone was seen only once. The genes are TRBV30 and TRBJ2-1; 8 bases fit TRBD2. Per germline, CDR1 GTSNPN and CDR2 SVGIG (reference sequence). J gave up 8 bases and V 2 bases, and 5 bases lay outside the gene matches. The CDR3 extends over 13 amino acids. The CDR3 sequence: CAWSSGSLDEQFF. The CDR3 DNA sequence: TGTGCCTGGAGTAGCGGGAGCTTAGATGAGCAGTTCTTC.

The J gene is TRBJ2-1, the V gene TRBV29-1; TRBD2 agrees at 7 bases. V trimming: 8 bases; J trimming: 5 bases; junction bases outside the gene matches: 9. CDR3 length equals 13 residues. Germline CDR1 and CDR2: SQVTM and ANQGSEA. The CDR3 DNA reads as TGCAGCCTTCGGCGGGACTATGACAATGAGCAGTTCTTC. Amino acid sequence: CSLRRDYDNEQFF.

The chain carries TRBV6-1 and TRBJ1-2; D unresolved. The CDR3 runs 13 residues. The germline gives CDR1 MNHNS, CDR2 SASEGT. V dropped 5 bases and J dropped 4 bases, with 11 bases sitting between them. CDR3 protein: CASSSDVVYGYTF. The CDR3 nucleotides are TGTGCCAGCAGTTCTGATGTGGTCTATGGCTACACCTTC.

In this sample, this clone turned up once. CDR3 sequence reads: CAWSRREDTF. In DNA form, the CDR3 reads TGTGCCTGGAGTCGTCGAGAGGATACCTTC. J is TRBJ1-2 and V is TRBV30; no clear D. CDR1 is GTSNPN and CDR2 is SVGIG in the germline V gene (reference sequence). V gave up 2 bases and J gave up 14 bases, with 12 bases separating them. The CDR3 contains 10 residues.

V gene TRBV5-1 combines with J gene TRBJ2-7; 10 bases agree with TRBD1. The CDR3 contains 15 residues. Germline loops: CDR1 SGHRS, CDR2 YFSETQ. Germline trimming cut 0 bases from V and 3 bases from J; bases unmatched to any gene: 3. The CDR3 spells CASSLATGGYYEQYF. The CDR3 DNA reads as TGCGCCAGCAGCTTGGCGACAGGGGGCTACTACGAGCAGTACTTC.

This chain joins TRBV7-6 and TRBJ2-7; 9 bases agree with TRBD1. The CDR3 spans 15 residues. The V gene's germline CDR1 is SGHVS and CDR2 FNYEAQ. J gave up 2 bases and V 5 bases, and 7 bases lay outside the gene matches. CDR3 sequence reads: CASSLNNRGPYEQYF. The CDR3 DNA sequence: TGTGCCAGCAGCCTTAATAACAGGGGGCCCTACGAGCAGTACTTC. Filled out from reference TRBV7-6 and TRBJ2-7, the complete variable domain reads GAGVSQSPRYKVTKRGQDVALRCDPISGHVSLYWYRQALGQGPEFLTYFNYEAQQDKSGLPNDRFSAERPEGSISTLTIQRTEQRDSAMYRCASSLNNRGPYEQYFGPGTRLTVT.